These 29 T cell receptor beta chains share one sample of origin, sequenced in a study of shared clonotypes between healthy human individuals. Assay used: immunoSEQ multiplex PCR; TCRdb lists only in-frame clones, some missing. This table holds approximately 530,000 clones, about 96% found once. Source material: naive CD4+ T cells sorted from blood. Subset specified: CD45RA+ positively selected. The receptors stem from a woman younger than 45 in good health.

The chain uses TRBV5-6 and TRBJ2-1; unclear D gene. V was cut by 2 bases and J by 6 bases, with 12 bases left in between. Germline CDR1 SGHDT, CDR2 YYEEEE. This CDR3 spans 14 amino acids. CDR3 sequence reads: CASSFTPGPNEQFF. The CDR3, as DNA: TGTGCCAGCAGCTTCACCCCGGGTCCCAATGAGCAGTTCTTC.

This sequence joins TRBV28 and TRBJ1-5, with 7 bases aligning to TRBD1. The CDR3 is 17 residues long. The germline V gene encodes CDR1 MDHEN and CDR2 SYDVKM. V shed 6 bases and J 0 bases; nucleotides not matched to a gene: 11. CDR3 nucleotide sequence: TGTGCCAGCAGGAATACAGGGGTGAGGAATAGCAATCAGCCCCAGCATTTT. Translated: CASRNTGVRNSNQPQHF.

The chain carries TRBV19 and TRBJ2-3; D is perhaps TRBD1 (6 bases). V gave up 4 bases and J gave up 2 bases, with 16 bases separating them. CDR1 and CDR2 from the germline V gene are LNHDA and SQIVND (reference sequence). The CDR3 covers 16 residues. The CDR3 protein is CASSTPGTTTTDTQYF. In DNA form, the CDR3 reads TGTGCCAGTAGTACCCCCGGGACAACAACCACAGATACGCAGTATTTT.

The V and J genes are TRBV9 and TRBJ2-5; TRBD2 matches at 12 bases. V lost 0 bases, J lost 2 bases, and 5 bases stayed unmatched. The CDR3 totals 17 residues. The germline V gene has CDR1 SGDLS and CDR2 YYNGEE. This CDR3 reads CASSVAPGLAGQETQYF. For the CDR3, the DNA is TGTGCCAGCAGCGTAGCCCCCGGACTAGCGGGACAAGAGACCCAGTACTTC.

The rearrangement links TRBV9 to TRBJ2-1; 10 bases line up with TRBD2. The V and J ends lost 4 bases and 2 bases, in that order; junction bases with no gene match: 6. The CDR3 is 16 amino acids. Looked up from germline, CDR1 is SGDLS and CDR2 is YYNGEE. The CDR3 nucleotides are TGTGCCAGCAGCTCTCTAGCGGGAGTACCCTACAATGAGCAGTTCTTC. Encoded protein: CASSSLAGVPYNEQFF. Full variable domain (remainder filled in from reference TRBV9 and TRBJ2-1): DSGVTQTPKHLITATGQRVTLRCSPRSGDLSVYWYQQSLDQGLQFLIQYYNGEERAKGNILERFSAQQFPDLHSELNLSSLELGDSALYFCASSSLAGVPYNEQFFGPGTRLTVL.

The chain joins TRBV5-1 to TRBJ2-5, with a tentative D call TRBD1 (5 bases). The CDR3 has 16 residues. In germline, CDR1 is SGHRS, CDR2 YFSETQ. The V and J ends lost 4 bases and 3 bases respectively, with 19 bases between them. CDR3 region: CASSPTTGPDKETQYF. The CDR3 DNA follows: TGCGCCAGCAGCCCTACCACAGGCCCGGATAAAGAGACCCAGTACTTC.

This chain joins TRBV19 and TRBJ2-4; possibly TRBD1 or TRBD2 for D (5 bases each). This CDR3 comprises 17 residues. V shed 2 bases and J shed 0 bases, with 14 bases lying between them. Germline CDR1 LNHDA, CDR2 SQIVND (reference sequence). CDR3 region: CASSIPPGTIAKNIQYF. CDR3 sequence (DNA): TGTGCCAGTAGTATACCCCCCGGGACCATAGCCAAAAACATTCAGTACTTC.

The V gene is TRBV6-6, the J gene TRBJ2-7; D may match TRBD1 or TRBD2 (5 bases each). This CDR3 has 15 residues. Germline CDR1 reads MNHNY; CDR2 reads SVGAGI (reference sequence). V was trimmed by 5 bases and J by 3 bases, leaving 17 bases between them. The CDR3 is CASSNTGTGIYEQYF. The DNA for the CDR3 is TGTGCCAGCAGTAATACCGGGACGGGGATCTACGAGCAGTACTTC.

J is TRBJ1-4 and V is TRBV18; 7 nucleotides align to TRBD1. The CDR3 has 15 residues. The trim removed 1 base at V and 8 bases at J, leaving 7 bases unmatched. CDR1 KGHSH and CDR2 LQKENI come from the germline V gene. In DNA, the CDR3 is TGTGCCAGCTCACCACGACAGGGAGAAGTGGAAAAACTGTTTTTT. As protein: CASSPRQGEVEKLFF.

The chain recombines TRBV18 with TRBJ2-3; D is perhaps TRBD1 (6 bases). The V end lost 5 bases, the J end lost 6 bases, and 18 bases lay between the germline ends. The CDR3 has 15 residues. Germline CDR1 and CDR2: KGHSH and LQKENI. This CDR3 reads CASSASQGRWDTQYF. The DNA of the CDR3 is TGTGCCAGCTCAGCCTCACAGGGCCGCTGGGATACGCAGTATTTT.

The rearrangement links TRBV15 to TRBJ2-3, with 11 bases aligning to TRBD2. J gave up 4 bases and V 1 base, and 4 bases lay outside the gene matches. The germline gives CDR1 LNHNV, CDR2 YYDKDF (reference sequence). This CDR3 contains 16 residues. This chain's CDR3 is CATSRGSGRASDTQYF. CDR3 in DNA: TGTGCCACCAGCAGAGGTAGCGGGAGGGCCTCAGATACGCAGTATTTT. The variable domain in full, completed from reference TRBV15 and TRBJ2-3, reads DAMVIQNPRYQVTQFGKPVTLSCSQTLNHNVMYWYQQKSSQAPKLLFHYYDKDFNNEADTPDNFQSRRPNTSFCFLDIRSPGLGDTAMYLCATSRGSGRASDTQYFGPGTRLTVL.

V is TRBV6-6 and J is TRBJ1-6; 7 nucleotides line up with TRBD1. The CDR3 loop spans 16 amino acids. The V segment lost 5 bases and the J segment 2 bases; nucleotides outside the gene matches: 6. Germline-derived CDR1 and CDR2 are MNHNY and SVGAGI (reference sequence). CDR3 residues: CASSPPGQTYNSPLHF. Written as DNA, the CDR3 is TGTGCCAGCAGTCCACCGGGACAGACCTATAATTCACCCCTCCACTTT.

The chain uses TRBV27 and TRBJ2-2, with 9 bases aligning to TRBD1. Germline-derived CDR1 and CDR2 are MNHEY and SMNVEV (reference sequence). There are 15 residues in the CDR3. With 6 bases clipped from V and 6 bases from J, the junction kept 8 bases outside the gene matches. CDR3 amino acids: CASSEDRGGSGELFF. In nucleotides, the CDR3 is TGTGCCAGCAGCGAGGACAGGGGAGGTTCCGGGGAGCTGTTTTTT.

This chain connects TRBV27 to TRBJ2-1; 10 bases are shared with TRBD2. The trim removed 4 bases at V and 8 bases at J, leaving 5 bases unmatched. CDR3 size: 14 residues. Germline CDR1 MNHEY, CDR2 SMNVEV (reference sequence). CDR3 bases: TGTGCCAGCAGTTCGGCTAGCGGGAGACATGAGCAGTTCTTC. Its protein is CASSSASGRHEQFF.

This sequence joins TRBV1 and TRBJ2-1; the table's TRBD2 call for D was not verified on the DNA. TRBV1 is noted as a pseudogene. There are 15 residues in the CDR3. CDR3 loop: CTSSQDRDSIGEQFF. DNA for the CDR3: TGCACCAGCAGCCAGGATCGGGACTCTATCGGGGAGCAGTTCTTC.

The chain combines TRBV19 with TRBJ2-7; D may be TRBD1 (6 bases). Per germline, CDR1 LNHDA and CDR2 SQIVND (reference sequence). Trimming removed 0 bases at V and 2 bases at J, with 8 bases between. The CDR3 has 14 amino acids. The CDR3 region is CASSIEGAPYEQYF. CDR3 in DNA: TGTGCCAGTAGTATAGAGGGGGCCCCCTACGAGCAGTACTTC.

The chain links TRBV5-4 to TRBJ2-7; 13 bases agree with TRBD2. Germline values: CDR1 SGHNT, CDR2 YYREEE (reference sequence). The CDR3 has 17 amino acids. The V gene end was trimmed by 3 bases and the J gene end by 5 bases; junction bases not matched to a gene: 11. The DNA for the CDR3 is TGTGCCAGCAGCTATCCCGGGACTAGCGGGATTAGCGACGAGCAGTACTTC. Protein sequence: CASSYPGTSGISDEQYF.

The chain carries TRBV15 and TRBJ2-7, with D perhaps given as TRBD1 or TRBD2 (5 bases each). This CDR3 spans 14 amino acids. V was trimmed by 4 bases and J by 3 bases, leaving 13 bases between them. The germline gives CDR1 LNHNV, CDR2 YYDKDF (reference sequence). The CDR3 nucleotides are TGTGCCACCAGCATACCGGGACCAAGCTACGAGCAGTACTTC. Protein: CATSIPGPSYEQYF.

The rearrangement joins TRBV19 to TRBJ1-5; 10 bases fit TRBD1. CDR1 is LNHDA and CDR2 is SQIVND in the germline V gene (reference sequence). This CDR3 spans 15 amino acids. Trimming removed 3 bases from V and 6 bases from J; junction bases left unmatched: 5. The CDR3 loop reads CASSIRDRGRQPQHF. The CDR3 DNA follows: TGTGCCAGTAGTATTCGGGACAGGGGACGTCAGCCCCAGCATTTT.

This clone was observed a single time. This rearrangement joins TRBV4-1 to TRBJ2-3, with 8 nucleotides matching TRBD2. The CDR3 covers 21 residues. Germline CDR1 reads MGHRA; CDR2 reads YSYEKL. J gave up 3 bases and V 2 bases, and 22 bases lay outside the gene matches. CDR3 in DNA: TGCGCCAGCAGCCAAATTCCGCCGTTGAAACAAGCGGGAGTGGCGACAGATACGCAGTATTTT. Translated: CASSQIPPLKQAGVATDTQYF.

The rearrangement joins TRBV18 to TRBJ2-2; TRBD2 agrees at 9 bases. J was trimmed by 1 base and V by 5 bases; bases with no gene match: 2. CDR1 and CDR2 (germline): KGHSH, LQKENI. This CDR3 is 15 amino acids long. CDR3 bases: TGTGCCAGCTCAGTGACTAGCGGGAACACCGGGGAGCTGTTTTTT. Residues: CASSVTSGNTGELFF.

This clone was seen only once. The CDR3 here is CASSGQIQETQYF. CDR3 sequence (DNA): TGCGCCAGCAGTGGACAGATCCAAGAGACCCAGTACTTC. The genes are TRBV10-1 and TRBJ2-5; perhaps TRBD1 as D (5 bases). V lost 4 bases to trimming and J lost 1 base, with 7 bases between them. The germline V gene encodes CDR1 WNHNN and CDR2 SYGVQD (reference sequence). This CDR3 has 13 amino acids.

J is TRBJ2-3 and V is TRBV19, with D perhaps being TRBD1 or TRBD2 (6 bases each). This CDR3 spans 13 amino acids. Germline-derived CDR1 and CDR2 are LNHDA and SQIVND (reference sequence). Trimming cost V 5 bases and J 6 bases, with 12 bases left between them. The chain's CDR3 is CASSWGATDTQYF. The CDR3 bases are TGTGCCAGTAGTTGGGGGGCCACGGATACGCAGTATTTT.

The rearrangement links TRBV4-2 to TRBJ1-5; no definite D call. The CDR3 extends over 14 amino acids. The V gene's germline CDR1 is LGHNA and CDR2 YNFKEQ. Deletions cut 5 bases from V and 5 bases from J, with 13 bases between. For the CDR3, the DNA is TGTGCCAGCAGCTCCCTGCGGGAAGATCAGCCCCAGCATTTT. Protein product: CASSSLREDQPQHF.

The V and J genes are TRBV10-3 and TRBJ1-2; D unclear. Germline-derived CDR1 and CDR2 are ENHRY and SYGVKD. Trimming took off 3 bases at V and 8 bases at J, with 10 bases between the two ends. The CDR3 is 12 residues long. The CDR3 nucleotides are TGTGCCATCAGTGATGGGTTGGAAGGCTACACCTTC. Amino acid sequence: CAISDGLEGYTF.

V usage is TRBV28 and J usage is TRBJ2-7, with a tentative D call TRBD2 (6 bases). CDR1 and CDR2 (germline): MDHEN, SYDVKM. The CDR3 is 14 amino acids. Trimming shortened V by 6 bases and J by 2 bases, and 14 bases separated the two germline ends. The CDR3 loop reads CASRTGTEAYEQYF. DNA of the CDR3: TGTGCCAGCAGAACCGGGACTGAGGCCTACGAGCAGTACTTC.

With respect to this clone: Other DNA sequences in this specimen translate into the identical CDR3. The genes are TRBV28 and TRBJ2-7; D is perhaps TRBD2 (5 bases). This CDR3 contains 13 residues. With 5 bases removed from V and 2 bases from J, the gap between germline ends came to 10 bases. Germline values: CDR1 MDHEN, CDR2 SYDVKM. CDR3 nucleotide sequence: TGTGCCAGCAGTATCCGGGGAACCTACGAGCAGTACTTC. Amino acids: CASSIRGTYEQYF. Full variable domain (outside the CDR3, taken from reference TRBV28 and TRBJ2-7): DVKVTQSSRYLVKRTGEKVFLECVQDMDHENMFWYRQDPGLGLRLIYFSYDVKMKEKGDIPEGYSVSREKKERFSLILESASTNQTSMYLCASSIRGTYEQYFGPGTRLTVT.

The V gene is TRBV19, the J gene TRBJ2-5, with 10 positions matching TRBD2. With 3 bases clipped from V and 2 bases from J, the junction kept 3 bases outside the gene matches. Germline loops: CDR1 LNHDA, CDR2 SQIVND (reference sequence). The CDR3 spans 15 residues. DNA for the CDR3: TGTGCCAGTAGTATTCTAGCGGGGGCTCAAGAGACCCAGTACTTC. Protein product: CASSILAGAQETQYF.

The gene calls are TRBV9 and TRBJ1-2; no firm D call. The CDR3 runs 11 residues. Germline V CDR1 and CDR2: SGDLS, YYNGEE. Trimming took 2 bases from V and 1 from J, leaving 0 bases between them. The CDR3: CASSVNYGYTF. CDR3 sequence (DNA): TGTGCCAGCAGCGTTAACTATGGCTACACCTTC. Full variable domain (outside the CDR3, taken from reference TRBV9 and TRBJ1-2): DSGVTQTPKHLITATGQRVTLRCSPRSGDLSVYWYQQSLDQGLQFLIQYYNGEERAKGNILERFSAQQFPDLHSELNLSSLELGDSALYFCASSVNYGYTFGSGTRLTVV.